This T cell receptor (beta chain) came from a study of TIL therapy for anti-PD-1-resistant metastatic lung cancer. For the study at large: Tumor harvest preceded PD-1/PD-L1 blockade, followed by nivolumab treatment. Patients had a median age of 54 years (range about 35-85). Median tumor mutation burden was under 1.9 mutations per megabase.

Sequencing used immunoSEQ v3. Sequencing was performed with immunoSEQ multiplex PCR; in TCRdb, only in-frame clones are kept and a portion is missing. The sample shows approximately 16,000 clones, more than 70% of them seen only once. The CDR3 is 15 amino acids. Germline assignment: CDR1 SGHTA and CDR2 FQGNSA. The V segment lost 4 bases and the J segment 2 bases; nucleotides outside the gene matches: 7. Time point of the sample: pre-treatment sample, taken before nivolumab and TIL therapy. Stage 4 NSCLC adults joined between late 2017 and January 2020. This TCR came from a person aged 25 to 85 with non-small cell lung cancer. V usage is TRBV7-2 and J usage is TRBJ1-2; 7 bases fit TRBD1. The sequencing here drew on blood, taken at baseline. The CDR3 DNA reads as TGTGCCAGCAGCTGGGACAGAACGAGGAACTATGGCTACACCTTC. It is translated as CASSWDRTRNYGYTF.